One sample yielded the 28 T cell receptor beta chains listed below, sequenced in a study of blood T cell repertoires in COVID-19. Clones were sequenced by immunoSEQ multiplex PCR, and TCRdb holds only the in-frame ones, with some missing. The sample includes hundreds of thousands of clones, 88% of them seen just once. Input material: peripheral blood. These receptors all stem from a woman aged 70-85 years with COVID-19, enrolled during active disease.

The rearrangement links TRBV2 to TRBJ1-1, with a tentative D call TRBD1 (5 bases). V lost 8 bases to trimming and J lost 4 bases, with 17 bases between them. The CDR3 totals 14 residues. Germline V gives CDR1 SNHLY, CDR2 FYNNEI. In DNA form, the CDR3 reads TGTGCCAGCTTGAGGGGAGGGAGTGGCACTGAAGCTTTCTTT. It specifies CASLRGGSGTEAFF.

The chain couples TRBV5-4 to TRBJ2-1, with 12 bases identical to TRBD2. Per germline, CDR1 SGHNT and CDR2 YYREEE (reference sequence). With V trimmed by 2 bases and J by 4 bases, 4 bases remained unmatched. The CDR3 length is 16 residues. CDR3 protein: CASSLLAGGTYNEQFF. For the CDR3, the DNA is TGTGCCAGCAGCTTACTAGCGGGAGGTACTTACAATGAGCAGTTCTTC. The whole variable domain, remainder taken from reference TRBV5-4 and TRBJ2-1, is ETGVTQSPTHLIKTRGQQVTLRCSSQSGHNTVSWYQQALGQGPQFIFQYYREEENGRGNFPPRFSGLQFPNYSSELNVNALELDDSALYLCASSLLAGGTYNEQFFGPGTRLTVL.

The genes are TRBV7-2 and TRBJ2-5; no clear D gene. Germline CDR1 reads SGHTA; CDR2 reads FQGNSA. The CDR3 loop spans 11 amino acids. Trimming took off 5 bases at V and 7 bases at J, with 8 bases between the two ends. CDR3: CASSPPGTQYF. CDR3 DNA: TGTGCCAGCAGCCCACCGGGGACCCAGTACTTC.

The V call is TRBV6-1, the J call TRBJ2-1; possibly TRBD2 for D (6 bases). CDR1 MNHNS and CDR2 SASEGT come from the germline V gene. The V and J ends lost 4 bases and 2 bases respectively, with 12 bases between them. The CDR3 loop spans 15 amino acids. The CDR3 nucleotides read TGTGCCAGCAGTGCGCCGGGACTCGCCTACAATGAGCAGTTCTTC. Encoded protein: CASSAPGLAYNEQFF.

This rearrangement joins TRBV2 to TRBJ2-1, with D possibly matching TRBD2 (6 bases). The CDR3 sequence is 13 residues long. V was trimmed by 6 bases and J by 0 bases, leaving 6 bases between them. Germline-derived CDR1 and CDR2 are SNHLY and FYNNEI. The CDR3 is CASSGSSYNEQFF. The DNA of the CDR3 is TGTGCCAGCAGCGGGAGCTCCTACAATGAGCAGTTCTTC.

The genes are TRBV19 and TRBJ2-7; 7 nucleotides align to TRBD2. With 3 bases clipped from V and 4 bases from J, the junction kept 3 bases outside the gene matches. Germline CDR1 LNHDA, CDR2 SQIVND (reference sequence). The CDR3 extends over 13 amino acids. CDR3 sequence (DNA): TGTGCCAGTAGTATTCCGGGACTATACGAGCAGTACTTC. Translation: CASSIPGLYEQYF.

The V and J genes are TRBV4-3 and TRBJ1-2, with D unclear. Germline CDR1 and CDR2: LGHNA and YSLEER. CDR3 length equals 16 residues. V was trimmed by 0 bases and J by 0 bases, leaving 11 bases between them. CDR3 coding DNA: TGCGCCAGCAGCCAAGATGGTAGATCCTCTAACTATGGCTACACCTTC. Translated: CASSQDGRSSNYGYTF.

The rearrangement links TRBV28 to TRBJ1-2, with TRBD1 matching 10 bases. V lost 6 bases to trimming and J lost 0 bases; unmatched junction nucleotides: 13. From germline, CDR1 is MDHEN and CDR2 SYDVKM. CDR3 length: 18 residues. CDR3: CASRGATGTGVTNYGYTF. The CDR3 nucleotides read TGTGCCAGCAGGGGGGCAACCGGGACAGGGGTAACTAACTATGGCTACACCTTC.

The rearrangement uses TRBV6-2 or TRBV6-3 and TRBJ2-5; maybe TRBD2 (7 bases). Germline CDR1 and CDR2: MNHEY and SVGEGT. The CDR3 runs 15 residues. Trimming took 0 bases from V and 2 from J, leaving 10 bases between them. CDR3 nucleotides: TGTGCCAGCAGTTACTCGGGGGGGGCACAAGAGACCCAGTACTTC. This translates into CASSYSGGAQETQYF.

The chain recombines TRBV5-4 with TRBJ1-2; 8 positions match TRBD1. V trimming: 4 bases; J trimming: 0 bases; junction bases outside the gene matches: 5. Germline-derived CDR1 and CDR2 are SGHNT and YYREEE (reference sequence). The CDR3 is 15 residues long. As DNA, the CDR3 is TGTGCCAGCAGCGCCGTGGACAGGGCTAACTATGGCTACACCTTC. Protein: CASSAVDRANYGYTF.

This chain connects TRBV11-3 to TRBJ2-7, with D possibly matching TRBD1 (6 bases). This CDR3 spans 14 amino acids. Germline CDR1 SGHNT, CDR2 YENEEA. V lost 5 bases, J lost 4 bases, and 15 bases lay in between. CDR3 protein: CASSTRDKIYEQYF. CDR3 in DNA: TGTGCCAGCAGCACCCGGGACAAGATTTACGAGCAGTACTTC.

The genes are TRBV10-3 and TRBJ1-2; 9 bases agree with TRBD1. V lost 10 bases and J lost 2; bases outside the gene matches: 14. Germline values: CDR1 ENHRY, CDR2 SYGVKD. The CDR3 contains 16 residues. CDR3 coding DNA: TGTGCCACCCAAACCGGGACAGGGAGGTCGAACTATGGCTACACCTTC. Translated, it gives CATQTGTGRSNYGYTF.

This clone was seen a few times. The genes are TRBV28 and TRBJ1-5, with D unclear. The CDR3 contains 12 residues. In germline, CDR1 is MDHEN, CDR2 SYDVKM. V was pared by 8 bases and J by 0 bases, with 5 bases between. The CDR3 DNA reads as TGTGCCAGCCTAAATAGCAATCAGCCCCAGCATTTT. It yields the protein CASLNSNQPQHF.

The gene calls are TRBV5-8 and TRBJ2-7; TRBD2 aligns across 7 bases. This CDR3 region has 15 residues. Germline CDR1 and CDR2: SGHTS and YDEGEE. V gave up 5 bases and J gave up 0 bases; unmatched junction bases: 8. CDR3 sequence (DNA): TGTGCCAGCAGTTGGGACTACCAAAGCTCCTACGAGCAGTACTTC. This codes for CASSWDYQSSYEQYF.

The chain recombines TRBV3-1 (or the pseudogene TRBV3-2) with TRBJ2-1; D is possibly TRBD1 (6 bases). The V gene lost 0 bases and the J gene lost 14 bases, with 23 bases spanning the gap. CDR1 and CDR2 from the germline V gene are LGHDT and YNNKEL (reference sequence). The CDR3 runs to 16 residues. CDR3 region: CASSQDGQTLGTPKFF. The CDR3 DNA sequence: TGTGCCAGCAGCCAAGATGGTCAAACGTTAGGGACACCAAAGTTCTTC.

This clone has a count of ten or more. The rearrangement uses TRBV5-4 and TRBJ1-6; D might be TRBD1 (5 bases). CDR1 is SGHNT and CDR2 is YYREEE in the germline V gene (reference sequence). The CDR3 extends over 15 amino acids. Trimming pared 3 bases from V and 7 bases from J, leaving 14 bases between. The CDR3 DNA reads as TGTGCCAGCAGCTCGGAGGGACGTAGAAATTCACCCCTCCACTTT. It specifies CASSSEGRRNSPLHF.

The chain joins TRBV18 to TRBJ2-1; 7 bases agree with TRBD2. This CDR3 is built from 14 residues. V gave up 3 bases and J gave up 4 bases; unmatched junction bases: 3. From germline, CDR1 is KGHSH and CDR2 LQKENI. The CDR3 coding sequence is TGTGCCAGCTCACCCAGCGGGGTTTACAATGAGCAGTTCTTC. Translated, it gives CASSPSGVYNEQFF. Using reference TRBV18 and TRBJ2-1 for the parts outside the CDR3, the full variable domain is NAGVMQNPRHLVRRRGQEARLRCSPMKGHSHVYWYRQLPEEGLKFMVYLQKENIIDESGMPKERFSAEFPKEGPSILRIQQVVRGDSAAYFCASSPSGVYNEQFFGPGTRLTVL.

V gene TRBV9 combines with J gene TRBJ2-1, with 10 bases that match TRBD2. Germline V gives CDR1 SGDLS, CDR2 YYNGEE. The CDR3 extends over 16 amino acids. The junction had 8 bases not matched to a gene; V was cut back by 1 base and J by 7 bases. DNA of the CDR3: TGTGCCAGCAGCGTACCCCTAGCTAGCGGGAGTAATGAGCAGTTCTTC. It specifies CASSVPLASGSNEQFF.

In this sample, this clone turned up a few times. The rearrangement uses TRBV5-1 and TRBJ2-7; 9 nucleotides match TRBD1. The CDR3 contains 18 residues. Germline trimming cut 1 base from V and 3 bases from J; bases unmatched to any gene: 14. Germline lookup yields CDR1 SGHRS and CDR2 YFSETQ. For the CDR3, the DNA is TGCGCCAGCAGCTTGCCCCGGGGCTCAACAGGGGGCTACTACGAGCAGTACTTC. This encodes CASSLPRGSTGGYYEQYF.

J is TRBJ1-5 and V is TRBV5-1; 7 bases are shared with TRBD1. The CDR3 has 13 amino acids. Per the germline V gene, CDR1 is SGHRS and CDR2 is YFSETQ. Germline trimming cut 0 bases from V and 9 bases from J; bases unmatched to any gene: 3. CDR3 region: CASSLEGALPQHF. Written as DNA, the CDR3 is TGCGCCAGCAGCTTGGAGGGGGCCCTGCCCCAGCATTTT.

This clone was counted a few times. V and J are TRBV5-4 and TRBJ1-1; TRBD1 might be the D (6 bases). Germline CDR1 SGHNT, CDR2 YYREEE (reference sequence). The CDR3 has 14 residues. With 4 bases removed from V and 3 bases from J, the gap between germline ends came to 13 bases. In DNA, the CDR3 is TGTGCCAGCAGCCTAGAGTACAGGGACACTGAAGCTTTCTTT. It translates to CASSLEYRDTEAFF.

As DNA, the CDR3 is TGTGCCCGGACTAGCGGAAGCACGACGAACACCGGGGAGCTGTTTTTT. Its translation: CARTSGSTTNTGELFF. The chain uses TRBV30 and TRBJ2-2; 10 bases agree with TRBD2. The ends lost 8 bases at V and 0 bases at J; junction bases unmatched: 9. Looked up from germline, CDR1 is GTSNPN and CDR2 is SVGIG (reference sequence). This CDR3 is 16 amino acids long.

V is TRBV6-5 and J is TRBJ1-2; 10 nucleotides agree with TRBD1. J gave up 8 bases and V 4 bases, and 13 bases lay outside the gene matches. Germline lookup yields CDR1 MNHEY and CDR2 SVGAGI. CDR3 length: 16 amino acids. CDR3 in DNA: TGTGCCAGCAGTTTCGGACAGGGGGTTAACCTCGCGGGCTACACCTTC. Its translation: CASSFGQGVNLAGYTF.

This sequence joins TRBV6-2 or TRBV6-3 and TRBJ2-7; D gene unclear. CDR3 length: 14 residues. V was trimmed by 3 bases and J by 2 bases, leaving 11 bases between them. Germline V lookup: CDR1 MNHEY, CDR2 SVGEGT. The DNA for the CDR3 is TGTGCCAGCAGTTATTTTACAGAAACCTACGAGCAGTACTTC. Translated: CASSYFTETYEQYF.

The CDR3 loop is CASSFPGQGADTQYF. CDR3 in DNA: TGTGCCAGCAGCTTTCCGGGACAGGGGGCAGATACGCAGTATTTT. This chain uses TRBV11-2 with TRBJ2-3, with 11 positions matching TRBD1. Germline CDR1 reads SGHAT; CDR2 reads FQNNGV. The CDR3 is 15 amino acids. Trimming removed 3 bases from V and 4 bases from J; junction bases left unmatched: 3.

A note on this clone: The junction departs from germline at one end; a sequencing error may be responsible. The rearrangement links TRBV7-7 to TRBJ2-7, with TRBD1 matching 9 bases. This CDR3 is 14 amino acids long. CDR1 SSHAT and CDR2 FNYEAQ come from the germline V gene (reference sequence). CDR3: CASSLAETGGEQYF. CDR3 DNA sequence: TGTGCTAGCAGCTTAGCGGAGACAGGGGGCGAGCAGTACTTC.

The chain employs TRBV30 and TRBJ1-2; D ambiguous. Trimming pared 1 base from V and 4 bases from J, leaving 10 bases between. Germline V gene sequence: CDR1 GTSNPN, CDR2 SVGIG (reference sequence). The CDR3 is 13 residues long. The CDR3 coding sequence is TGTGCCTGGAGTGGGGGAGAGATCTATGGCTACACCTTC. It is translated as CAWSGGEIYGYTF.

The chain links TRBV19 to TRBJ1-1; the D gene is possibly TRBD1 (5 bases). The V end lost 1 base, the J end lost 1 base, and 13 bases lay between the germline ends. The CDR3 is made up of 16 amino acids. Germline CDR1 and CDR2: LNHDA and SQIVND (reference sequence). CDR3 DNA sequence: TGTGCCAGTAGTATAGGCCTGAGGACACGGAACACTGAAGCTTTCTTT. It codes for CASSIGLRTRNTEAFF.